The 29 T cell receptor beta chains presented below share a single source sample, sequenced in a study of cytomegalovirus exposure and HLA in healthy donors (dated by TCRdb to the late 2010s). The method behind the library was the immunoSEQ multiplex PCR assay. A mixture of 60 forward primers for TCR Vbeta segments and 13 reverse primers for TCR Jbeta segments was used in the multiplex PCR. What TCRdb holds here is the immuneACCESS table cut down to in-frame rearrangements. Part of the clones is not present; checked against another copy, under half of the missing clones reflect an unresolved V gene, and the others are unexplained. A total of more than 150,000 clones appear in this sample, 80% of them only once. The leading ten clones occupy more than 1.1% of the sample. Sequenced sample: PBMCs. These receptors originate from a girl aged 10-17 years in good health and CMV-seropositive.

This rearrangement joins TRBV2 to TRBJ1-1; 11 nucleotides agree with TRBD1. CDR1 SNHLY and CDR2 FYNNEI come from the germline V gene. The J segment lost 3 bases and the V segment lost 1 base, leaving 1 base of the junction unmatched. The CDR3 totals 15 residues. For the CDR3, the DNA is TGTGCCAGCAGTGAAGGGGACAGGGGGGACACTGAAGCTTTCTTT. Amino acids: CASSEGDRGDTEAFF.

V gene TRBV27 combines with J gene TRBJ2-1; maybe TRBD2 (6 bases). The CDR3 sequence is 17 residues long. V was cut by 4 bases and J by 2 bases, with 18 bases left in between. Germline V gene sequence: CDR1 MNHEY, CDR2 SMNVEV (reference sequence). This CDR3 reads CASSSHRERKTYNEQFF. DNA for the CDR3: TGTGCCAGCAGTTCCCACCGGGAGCGGAAAACCTACAATGAGCAGTTCTTC.

This sequence joins TRBV7-9 and TRBJ1-1; D not certain. This CDR3 is built from 13 residues. V was shortened by 5 bases and J by 11 bases, with 18 bases between the two germline ends. From germline, CDR1 is SEHNR and CDR2 FQNEAQ (reference sequence). DNA for the CDR3: TGTGCCAGCAGCCCAGTCGCGGAACGGCCGGCTTTCTTT. Amino acids: CASSPVAERPAFF.

The chain carries TRBV6-5 and TRBJ2-7, with 12 positions matching TRBD2. Looked up from germline, CDR1 is MNHEY and CDR2 is SVGAGI. With V trimmed by 6 bases and J by 6 bases, 6 bases remained unmatched. This CDR3 spans 14 amino acids. The CDR3 here is CASRNLAGGGEQYF. The CDR3 nucleotides are TGTGCCAGCAGAAATCTAGCGGGAGGGGGCGAGCAGTACTTC.

This chain connects TRBV13 to TRBJ2-7; D is uncertain. This CDR3 has 14 residues. Trimming took 5 bases from V and 3 from J, leaving 14 bases between them. CDR1 is PRHDT and CDR2 is FYEKMQ in the germline V gene (reference sequence). The CDR3 sequence is CASSPGDWNYEQYF. The CDR3 DNA sequence: TGTGCCAGCAGCCCCGGCGACTGGAACTACGAGCAGTACTTC.

The V call is TRBV5-5, the J call TRBJ2-2; 9 bases map to TRBD2. J gave up 6 bases and V 4 bases, and 13 bases lay outside the gene matches. CDR3 length: 17 amino acids. Germline-derived CDR1 and CDR2 are SGHKS and YYEKEE (reference sequence). CDR3 sequence: CASSARRPREGAGELFF. The CDR3 region has the DNA TGTGCCAGCAGCGCCCGCCGGCCGCGGGAGGGGGCCGGGGAGCTGTTTTTT.

On this clone itself: Its ends do not fully match the called genes, so a read error is possible. The V gene is TRBV7-7, the J gene TRBJ2-3; 7 bases agree with TRBD2. The CDR3 is made up of 14 amino acids. Germline CDR1 reads SSHAT; CDR2 reads FNYEAQ (reference sequence). This chain's CDR3 is CASSLGGVTDTQYF. CDR3 coding DNA: TGTGCTAGCAGCTTGGGAGGGGTCACAGATACGCAGTATTTT.

This clone has just one count. The chain employs TRBV21-1 and TRBJ2-6; the table calls TRBD1, which could not be checked here. TRBV21-1 is shown as a pseudogene. CDR3 size: 18 residues. The CDR3 reads CASSKDRDAGSGANVLTF. In DNA, the CDR3 is TGTGCCAGCAGCAAAGACAGGGACGCTGGTTCCGGGGCCAACGTCCTGACTTTC.

J is TRBJ2-1 and V is TRBV4-2, with a possible D match to TRBD2 (5 bases). The CDR3 extends over 15 amino acids. CDR1 LGHNA and CDR2 YNFKEQ come from the germline V gene. Trimming shortened V by 1 base and J by 4 bases, and 11 bases separated the two germline ends. CDR3 loop: CASSQVSTGYNEQFF. DNA of the CDR3: TGTGCCAGCAGCCAAGTTTCGACGGGATACAATGAGCAGTTCTTC.

This clone was observed once. The chain joins TRBV7-9 to TRBJ2-1; 7 bases align to TRBD2. Germline V CDR1 and CDR2: SEHNR, FQNEAQ (reference sequence). The V segment lost 4 bases and the J segment 4 bases; nucleotides outside the gene matches: 10. This CDR3 has 16 amino acids. CDR3 nucleotide sequence: TGTGCCAGCAGCTGGAGAGGCGCGGGAGATTACAATGAGCAGTTCTTC. This encodes CASSWRGAGDYNEQFF.

The CDR3 region is CASSFTREKGSRGQFF. CDR3 DNA sequence: TGTGCCAGCAGCTTTACGCGGGAGAAGGGCTCTAGAGGGCAGTTCTTC. The chain is built from TRBV7-2 and TRBJ2-1; TRBD2 agrees at 7 bases. The CDR3 runs 16 residues. Germline assignment: CDR1 SGHTA and CDR2 FQGNSA. Losses at the gene ends were 3 bases for V and 12 bases for J; bases not matched to a gene: 17. Supplemented by reference TRBV7-2 and TRBJ2-1, the full variable domain reads GAGVSQSPSNKVTEKGKDVELRCDPISGHTALYWYRQSLGQGLEFLIYFQGNSAPDKSGLPSDRFSAERTGGSVSTLTIQRTQQEDSAVYLCASSFTREKGSRGQFFGPGTRLTVL.

This chain uses TRBV5-1 with TRBJ2-1; 10 nucleotides agree with TRBD2. This CDR3 is 15 amino acids long. Germline V lookup: CDR1 SGHRS, CDR2 YFSETQ. V was clipped by 7 bases and J by 5 bases; unmatched bases: 9. This CDR3 is CASGIGLAENNEQFF. CDR3 bases: TGCGCCAGCGGAATCGGACTAGCGGAAAACAATGAGCAGTTCTTC.

The chain is built from TRBV25-1 and TRBJ2-7; D is uncertain. The V gene lost 3 bases and the J gene lost 2 bases, with 8 bases spanning the gap. The CDR3 covers 13 residues. CDR1 MGHDK and CDR2 SYGVNS come from the germline V gene. The CDR3 DNA reads as TGTGCCAGCAGTGAGTACGGTACCTACGAGCAGTACTTC. As protein: CASSEYGTYEQYF.

V and J are TRBV5-6 and TRBJ2-6; 9 bases are shared with TRBD1. V lost 4 bases to trimming and J lost 0 bases; unmatched junction nucleotides: 5. This CDR3 is built from 17 residues. In germline, CDR1 is SGHDT, CDR2 YYEEEE. CDR3 DNA: TGTGCCAGCAGCCCCCCGGACAGGGGCTCTGGGGCCAACGTCCTGACTTTC. Translated: CASSPPDRGSGANVLTF.

The table lists this clone with a count of one. The CDR3 sequence is CASSHSLAGSTDTQYF. The CDR3 region has the DNA TGTGCCAGCAGTCACAGTCTAGCGGGAAGCACAGATACGCAGTATTTT. The chain has TRBV27 and TRBJ2-3, with TRBD2 identical over 9 bases. The junction had 6 bases not matched to a gene; V was cut back by 5 bases and J by 0 bases. Germline V gene sequence: CDR1 MNHEY, CDR2 SMNVEV (reference sequence). This CDR3 has 16 residues.

The chain combines TRBV19 with TRBJ2-1; tentatively, D is TRBD2 (5 bases). There are 14 residues in the CDR3. In germline, CDR1 is LNHDA, CDR2 SQIVND (reference sequence). Trimming took 6 bases from V and 7 from J, leaving 16 bases between them. CDR3 DNA sequence: TGTGCCAGTAGATTACAGCGAGCGGCAAATGAGCAGTTCTTC. Protein sequence: CASRLQRAANEQFF.

The chain couples TRBV5-4 to TRBJ1-5, with no clear D. The V gene's germline CDR1 is SGHNT and CDR2 YYREEE (reference sequence). The CDR3 spans 13 residues. Trimming removed 0 bases from V and 3 bases from J, with 4 bases in between. CDR3 residues: CASSLGANQPQHF. The CDR3 DNA reads as TGTGCCAGCAGCTTGGGAGCCAATCAGCCCCAGCATTTT. The full variable domain, completed using reference TRBV5-4 and TRBJ1-5, is ETGVTQSPTHLIKTRGQQVTLRCSSQSGHNTVSWYQQALGQGPQFIFQYYREEENGRGNFPPRFSGLQFPNYSSELNVNALELDDSALYLCASSLGANQPQHFGDGTRLSIL.

This chain uses TRBV7-9 with TRBJ2-7; TRBD1 matches 8 bases. The junction had 12 bases not matched to a gene; V was cut back by 6 bases and J by 5 bases. This CDR3 is 15 amino acids long. The germline gives CDR1 SEHNR, CDR2 FQNEAQ (reference sequence). Written as DNA, the CDR3 is TGTGCCAGCAGACGACCTCAGGGGGCAAGTGACGAGCAGTACTTC. Protein: CASRRPQGASDEQYF.

This chain uses TRBV6-4 with TRBJ1-4, with 10 nucleotides matching TRBD1. In germline, CDR1 is MRHNA, CDR2 SNTAGT. The length of the CDR3 is 12 residues. The V gene end was trimmed by 10 bases and the J gene end by 10 bases; junction bases not matched to a gene: 6. CDR3 sequence reads: CATGDRGGKLFF. The CDR3, as DNA: TGTGCCACCGGGGACAGGGGTGGAAAACTGTTTTTT.

The chain employs TRBV18 and TRBJ1-3; D is perhaps TRBD1 (6 bases). The germline CDR1 and CDR2 sequences are KGHSH and LQKENI. Trimming removed 6 bases at V and 1 base at J, with 28 bases between. This CDR3 has 20 amino acids. The CDR3 region is CASSVWSDRELTTSGNTIYF. The CDR3 coding sequence is TGTGCCAGCTCGGTCTGGTCGGACAGAGAACTTACTACTTCTGGAAACACCATATATTTT.

The chain recombines TRBV18 with TRBJ1-1; TRBD1 matches at 8 bases. Germline lookup yields CDR1 KGHSH and CDR2 LQKENI. Trimming cost V 4 bases and J 8 bases; bases outside gene matches: 3. CDR3 length equals 12 residues. The CDR3: CASSLRDREAFF. The CDR3 DNA reads TGTGCCAGCTCACTACGGGACAGGGAAGCTTTCTTT.

This clone came up once. This chain joins TRBV25-1 and TRBJ2-1; 7 bases line up with TRBD2. J was trimmed by 6 bases and V by 5 bases; bases with no gene match: 4. The CDR3 runs 13 residues. Germline V gene data show CDR1 as MGHDK and CDR2 as SYGVNS. The CDR3 region is CASSNPGGNEQFF. The DNA for the CDR3 is TGTGCCAGCAGTAACCCGGGAGGCAATGAGCAGTTCTTC.

In its sample, this clone ranks as medium-sized (0.01 to 0.1%). V gene TRBV27 combines with J gene TRBJ1-1; a possible D gene is TRBD1 (5 bases). The V end lost 6 bases, the J end lost 4 bases, and 15 bases lay between the germline ends. Germline assignment: CDR1 MNHEY and CDR2 SMNVEV (reference sequence). The CDR3 covers 14 residues. The CDR3 DNA sequence: TGTGCCAGCAGCTGGGGGGGGGAAGGCACTGAAGCTTTCTTT. It is translated as CASSWGGEGTEAFF.

In this sample, this clone turned up a few times. V is TRBV2 and J is TRBJ1-5, with unresolved D. The CDR3 runs 13 residues. Germline-derived CDR1 and CDR2 are SNHLY and FYNNEI. V dropped 4 bases and J dropped 7 bases, with 11 bases sitting between them. The CDR3 DNA reads as TGTGCCAGCAGTGTGAGGGAAGGACAGCCCCAGCATTTT. Protein product: CASSVREGQPQHF. The full variable domain, with the rest looked up from reference TRBV2 and TRBJ1-5, is EPEVTQTPSHQVTQMGQEVILRCVPISNHLYFYWYRQILGQKVEFLVSFYNNEISEKSEIFDDQFSVERPDGSNFTLKIRSTKLEDSAMYFCASSVREGQPQHFGDGTRLSIL.

There are a few counts of this clone. The chain combines TRBV30 with TRBJ2-2; 8 bases are shared with TRBD2. There are 14 residues in the CDR3. V lost 0 bases to trimming and J lost 7 bases; unmatched junction nucleotides: 4. CDR1 is GTSNPN, CDR2 SVGIG, per germline (reference sequence). The CDR3 region is CAWSVLAGGGELFF. The CDR3 DNA sequence: TGTGCCTGGAGTGTACTCGCGGGAGGCGGGGAGCTGTTTTTT.

V and J are TRBV7-6 and TRBJ2-7; D is perhaps TRBD2 (6 bases). CDR1 and CDR2 from the germline V gene are SGHVS and FNYEAQ. The V and J ends lost 0 bases and 0 bases respectively, with 9 bases between them. The length of the CDR3 is 15 residues. CDR3 in amino acids: CASSLAGTPSYEQYF. The CDR3 bases are TGTGCCAGCAGCTTAGCCGGGACTCCCTCCTACGAGCAGTACTTC.

The chain has TRBV15 and TRBJ2-7; D might be TRBD2 (6 bases). The CDR3 covers 19 residues. CDR1 LNHNV and CDR2 YYDKDF come from the germline V gene (reference sequence). With 0 bases removed from V and 4 bases from J, the gap between germline ends came to 25 bases. The CDR3 nucleotides read TGTGCCACCAGCAGAGATCAGGGATGGAGCGACACCGGGGGATACGAGCAGTACTTC. It yields the protein CATSRDQGWSDTGGYEQYF.

This clone was picked up one time. V and J are TRBV19 and TRBJ2-2; D is ambiguous. Germline V CDR1 and CDR2: LNHDA, SQIVND (reference sequence). This CDR3 has 15 amino acids. Trimming left V 7 bases short and J 0 bases short, with 12 bases between. CDR3 residues: CASIRSVANTGELFF. CDR3 bases: TGTGCCAGTATTAGATCCGTCGCGAACACCGGGGAGCTGTTTTTT.

The rearrangement links TRBV5-6 to TRBJ2-5; TRBD1 matches 8 bases. V trimming: 2 bases; J trimming: 5 bases; junction bases outside the gene matches: 5. CDR1 is SGHDT, CDR2 YYEEEE, per germline. This CDR3 has 14 amino acids. CDR3 residues: CASSFTGGWETQYF. CDR3 DNA sequence: TGTGCCAGCAGCTTTACAGGGGGATGGGAGACCCAGTACTTC.